A selection of T cell receptor beta chains follows, all from one sample in a study of CD8 T cells in ankylosing spondylitis. TCRdb fed the 5' RACE reads into MiXCR, producing one record per CDR3 protein. Counted here are roughly 470,000 distinct CDR3 sequences, about 25% occurring once; the ten biggest clones make up roughly 0.8%. Input material: blood, either unsorted or a sorted T cell fraction (not recorded which). All receptors come from a male donor with ankylosing spondylitis. CDR3s include the opening cysteine and the closing phenylalanine or tryptophan. A D gene is named only where the DNA matches it firmly. Only part of the rows carry a size: once, few, many, or a class if the clone is expanded.

v_call: TRBV11-2; j_call: TRBJ1-2; clone_size: .; d_call: .; cdr3_aa: CASSLDTGTYGYTF; cdr3_nt: TGTGCCAGCAGCTTAGATACAGGGACCTATGGCTACACCTTC
v_call: TRBV12-3/TRBV12-4; j_call: TRBJ1-5; clone_size: few; d_call: TRBD1; cdr3_aa: CASSLGTGGTQPQHF; cdr3_nt: TGTGCCAGCAGTCTCGGGACAGGGGGGACTCAGCCCCAGCATTTT
v_call: TRBV20-1; j_call: TRBJ1-4; clone_size: .; d_call: TRBD1; cdr3_aa: CSALGSRGLIEKLFF; cdr3_nt: TGCAGTGCTCTAGGTTCAAGGGGGCTGATTGAAAAACTGTTTTTT
v_call: TRBV5-1; j_call: TRBJ2-2; clone_size: .; d_call: .; cdr3_aa: CASTPLANTGELFF; cdr3_nt: TGCGCCAGCACGCCTTTAGCGAACACCGGGGAGCTGTTTTTT
v_call: TRBV12-3/TRBV12-4; j_call: TRBJ1-1; clone_size: few; d_call: .; cdr3_aa: CASSHGVEDTEAFF; cdr3_nt: TGTGCCAGCAGTCACGGGGTGGAGGATACTGAAGCTTTCTTT
v_call: TRBV5-1; j_call: TRBJ2-5; clone_size: few; d_call: .; cdr3_aa: CASRLTGEGETQYF; cdr3_nt: TGCGCCAGCAGATTGACAGGGGAGGGGGAGACCCAGTACTTC
v_call: TRBV20-1; j_call: TRBJ2-1; clone_size: .; d_call: .; cdr3_aa: CSAREGEQPYNEQFF; cdr3_nt: TGCAGTGCTAGAGAGGGAGAGCAACCCTACAATGAGCAGTTCTTC
v_call: TRBV11-3; j_call: TRBJ2-3; clone_size: few; d_call: TRBD2; cdr3_aa: CASSRAGGALVTQYF; cdr3_nt: TGTGCCAGCAGCAGGGCGGGAGGGGCCTTGGTTACGCAGTATTTT
v_call: TRBV28; j_call: TRBJ2-5; clone_size: .; d_call: TRBD1; cdr3_aa: CASSFNRGPQETQYF; cdr3_nt: TGTGCCAGCAGTTTTAACAGGGGACCCCAAGAGACCCAGTACTTC
v_call: TRBV20-1; j_call: TRBJ2-7; clone_size: .; d_call: .; cdr3_aa: CSGDRSYEQYF; cdr3_nt: TGCAGTGGCGACAGATCCTACGAGCAGTACTTC
v_call: TRBV29-1; j_call: TRBJ2-1; clone_size: .; d_call: .; cdr3_aa: CSVEDLQGRANYNEQSF; cdr3_nt: TGCAGCGTTGAAGATCTTCAGGGGAGGGCTAACTACAATGAGCAGTCCTTC
v_call: TRBV7-8; j_call: TRBJ2-1; clone_size: few; d_call: TRBD2; cdr3_aa: CASSLYGRNEQFF; cdr3_nt: TGTGCCAGCAGCTTATACGGGAGGAATGAGCAGTTCTTC
v_call: TRBV20-1; j_call: TRBJ1-1; clone_size: few; d_call: .; cdr3_aa: CSARDTGLTEAFF; cdr3_nt: TGCAGTGCTAGAGATACGGGGCTCACTGAAGCTTTCTTT
v_call: TRBV12-3/TRBV12-4; j_call: TRBJ2-1; clone_size: .; d_call: TRBD1; cdr3_aa: CASRRKTGGRGNEQFF; cdr3_nt: TGTGCCAGCAGACGGAAGACAGGGGGCAGGGGTAATGAGCAGTTCTTC
v_call: TRBV5-1; j_call: TRBJ2-7; clone_size: .; d_call: .; cdr3_aa: CASSPVRAGALYEQYF; cdr3_nt: TGCGCCAGCAGCCCCGTCAGGGCCGGGGCCCTCTACGAGCAGTACTTC
v_call: TRBV20-1; j_call: TRBJ1-5; clone_size: .; d_call: TRBD1; cdr3_aa: CSARKGAANNQPQHF; cdr3_nt: TGCAGTGCTAGAAAGGGGGCGGCTAACAATCAGCCCCAGCATTTT
v_call: TRBV5-1; j_call: TRBJ1-4; clone_size: .; d_call: .; cdr3_aa: CASSLEGGAEEKLFF; cdr3_nt: TGCGCCAGCAGCTTGGAGGGGGGAGCAGAGGAAAAACTGTTTTTT
v_call: TRBV7-2; j_call: TRBJ1-3; clone_size: few; d_call: .; cdr3_aa: CASSFGPNSGNTIYF; cdr3_nt: TGTGCCAGCAGCTTCGGGCCCAACTCTGGAAACACCATATATTTT
v_call: TRBV7-2; j_call: TRBJ2-1; clone_size: .; d_call: .; cdr3_aa: CASRSTGGGYNEQFF; cdr3_nt: TGTGCCAGCAGGTCAACAGGGGGGGGCTACAATGAGCAGTTCTTC
v_call: TRBV29-1; j_call: TRBJ2-1; clone_size: few; d_call: .; cdr3_aa: CSVEVTGANNEQFF; cdr3_nt: TGCAGCGTTGAAGTGACCGGAGCTAACAATGAGCAGTTCTTC
v_call: TRBV7-2; j_call: TRBJ2-1; clone_size: many; d_call: TRBD2; cdr3_aa: CASSFIAGGNEQFF; cdr3_nt: TGTGCCAGCAGCTTTATAGCGGGAGGGAATGAGCAGTTCTTC
v_call: TRBV20-1; j_call: TRBJ2-5; clone_size: few; d_call: .; cdr3_aa: CSARDKGREAQETQYF; cdr3_nt: TGCAGTGCTAGAGATAAAGGGAGAGAGGCCCAAGAGACCCAGTACTTC
v_call: TRBV12-3/TRBV12-4; j_call: TRBJ2-3; clone_size: .; d_call: TRBD2; cdr3_aa: CASSRLAGPFTDTQYF; cdr3_nt: TGTGCCAGCAGCCGACTAGCGGGCCCTTTCACAGATACGCAGTATTTT
v_call: TRBV20-1; j_call: TRBJ1-2; clone_size: few; d_call: .; cdr3_aa: CSAPGAGHDYGYTF; cdr3_nt: TGCAGTGCCCCTGGAGCGGGACATGACTATGGCTACACCTTC
v_call: TRBV5-1; j_call: TRBJ2-1; clone_size: few; d_call: TRBD2; cdr3_aa: CASSWGLAGGYEQFF; cdr3_nt: TGCGCCAGCAGCTGGGGACTAGCGGGAGGATATGAGCAGTTCTTC
v_call: TRBV6-1; j_call: TRBJ1-5; clone_size: .; d_call: .; cdr3_aa: CASSAGAMGGQPQHF; cdr3_nt: TGTGCCAGCAGCGCCGGGGCAATGGGAGGTCAGCCCCAGCATTTT
v_call: TRBV15; j_call: TRBJ2-1; clone_size: .; d_call: TRBD2; cdr3_aa: CATMSPRREHEQFF; cdr3_nt: TGTGCCACCATGAGCCCTCGGCGGGAGCACGAGCAGTTCTTC
v_call: TRBV5-1; j_call: TRBJ1-2; clone_size: .; d_call: .; cdr3_aa: CASSLGGTEPLYGYTF; cdr3_nt: TGCGCCAGCAGCTTGGGAGGGACCGAACCTCTCTATGGCTACACCTTC
v_call: TRBV5-8; j_call: TRBJ1-2; clone_size: .; d_call: .; cdr3_aa: CASSLPGRKTNYGYTF; cdr3_nt: TGTGCCAGCAGCCTTCCGGGACGCAAAACTAACTATGGCTACACCTTC
v_call: TRBV11-2; j_call: TRBJ1-4; clone_size: .; d_call: .; cdr3_aa: CASSLDIGNEKLFF; cdr3_nt: TGTGCCAGCAGCTTAGATATAGGGAACGAAAAACTGTTTTTT
v_call: TRBV11-2; j_call: TRBJ2-4; clone_size: .; d_call: TRBD2; cdr3_aa: CASSLAGGPGGNIQYF; cdr3_nt: TGTGCCAGCAGCTTGGCGGGAGGGCCAGGGGGAAACATTCAGTACTTC
v_call: TRBV2; j_call: TRBJ2-5; clone_size: few; d_call: TRBD2; cdr3_aa: CASTLTSGSGETQYF; cdr3_nt: TGTGCCAGCACTCTGACTAGCGGGAGTGGAGAGACCCAGTACTTC
v_call: TRBV20-1; j_call: TRBJ1-4; clone_size: few; d_call: .; cdr3_aa: CSAKGDDEKLFF; cdr3_nt: TGCAGTGCTAAAGGGGATGATGAAAAACTGTTTTTT
v_call: TRBV5-1; j_call: TRBJ2-2; clone_size: .; d_call: .; cdr3_aa: CASSKETNTGELFF; cdr3_nt: TGCGCCAGCAGCAAAGAGACGAACACCGGGGAGCTGTTTTTT
v_call: TRBV6-1; j_call: TRBJ2-3; clone_size: few; d_call: TRBD1; cdr3_aa: CASIRKGQGATDTQYF; cdr3_nt: TGTGCCAGCATTCGAAAAGGACAGGGAGCAACAGATACGCAGTATTTT